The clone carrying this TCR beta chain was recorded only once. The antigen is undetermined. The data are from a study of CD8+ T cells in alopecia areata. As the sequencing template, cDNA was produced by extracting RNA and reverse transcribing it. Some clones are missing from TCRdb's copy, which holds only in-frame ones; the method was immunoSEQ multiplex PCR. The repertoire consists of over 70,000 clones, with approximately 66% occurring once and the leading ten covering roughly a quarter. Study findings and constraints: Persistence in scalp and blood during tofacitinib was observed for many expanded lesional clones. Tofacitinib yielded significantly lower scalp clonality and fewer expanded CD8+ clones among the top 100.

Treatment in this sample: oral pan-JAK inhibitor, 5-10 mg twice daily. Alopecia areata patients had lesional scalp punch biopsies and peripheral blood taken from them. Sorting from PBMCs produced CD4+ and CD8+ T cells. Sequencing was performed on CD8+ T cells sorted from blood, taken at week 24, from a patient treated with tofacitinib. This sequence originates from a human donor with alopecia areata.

CDR3 DNA sequence: TGTGCCAGCAGCTTACAAGACAGGGCCTTGGGCACTGAAGCTTTCTTT. This translates into CASSLQDRALGTEAFF. This rearrangement joins TRBV7-2 to TRBJ1-1; 7 bases are a match to TRBD1. The CDR3 is made up of 16 amino acids. In germline, CDR1 is SGHTA, CDR2 FQGNSA. After removal of 2 bases from V and 4 bases from J, the junction contained 10 bases not matched to a gene.